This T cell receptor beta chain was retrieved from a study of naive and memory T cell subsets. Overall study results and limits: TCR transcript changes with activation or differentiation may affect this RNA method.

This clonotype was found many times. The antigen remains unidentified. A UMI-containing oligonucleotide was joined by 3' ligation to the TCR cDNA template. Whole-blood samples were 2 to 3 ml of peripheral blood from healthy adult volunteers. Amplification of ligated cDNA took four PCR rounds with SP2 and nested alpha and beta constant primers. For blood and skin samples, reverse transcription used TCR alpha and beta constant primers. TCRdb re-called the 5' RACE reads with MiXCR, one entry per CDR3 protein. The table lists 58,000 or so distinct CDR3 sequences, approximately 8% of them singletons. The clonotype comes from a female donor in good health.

CDR3 amino acids: CAWSKLDRAGNTIYF. CDR3 nucleotide sequence: TGTGCCTGGAGTAAACTGGACAGGGCTGGAAACACCATATATTTT. The chain recombines TRBV30 with TRBJ1-3; 8 bases line up with TRBD1. Trimming removed 2 bases from V and 2 bases from J; junction bases left unmatched: 5. The germline V gene has CDR1 GTSNPN and CDR2 SVGIG (reference sequence). The CDR3 covers 15 residues.